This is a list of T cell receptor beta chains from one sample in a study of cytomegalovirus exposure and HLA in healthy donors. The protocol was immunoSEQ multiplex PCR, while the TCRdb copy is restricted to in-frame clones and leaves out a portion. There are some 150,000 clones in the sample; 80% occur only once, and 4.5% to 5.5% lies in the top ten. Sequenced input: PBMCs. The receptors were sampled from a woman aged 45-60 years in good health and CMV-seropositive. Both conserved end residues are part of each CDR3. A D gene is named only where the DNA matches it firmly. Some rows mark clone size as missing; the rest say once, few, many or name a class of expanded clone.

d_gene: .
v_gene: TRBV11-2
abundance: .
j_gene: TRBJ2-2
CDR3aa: CASSLDFRTGELFF
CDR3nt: TGTGCCAGCAGCTTAGACTTTCGCACCGGGGAGCTGTTTTTT

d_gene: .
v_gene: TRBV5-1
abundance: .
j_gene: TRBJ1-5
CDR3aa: CASSLAGGPGEPQHF
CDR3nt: TGCGCCAGCAGCTTGGCCGGCGGGCCTGGGGAGCCCCAGCATTTT

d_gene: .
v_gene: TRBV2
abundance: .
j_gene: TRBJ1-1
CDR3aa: CASTEGAGATEAFF
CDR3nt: TGTGCCAGCACCGAAGGTGCAGGGGCGACTGAAGCTTTCTTT

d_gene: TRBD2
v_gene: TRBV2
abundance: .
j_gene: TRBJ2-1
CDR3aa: CASSEVGLAGNEQFF
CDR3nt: TGTGCCAGCAGTGAAGTGGGACTAGCGGGAAATGAGCAGTTCTTC

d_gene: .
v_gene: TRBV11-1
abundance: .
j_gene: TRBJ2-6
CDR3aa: CASSHGSTGANVLTF
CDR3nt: TGTGCCAGCAGCCATGGCTCAACTGGGGCCAACGTCCTGACTTTC

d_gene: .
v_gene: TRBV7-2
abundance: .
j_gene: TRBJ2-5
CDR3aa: CASSLGVGQETQYF
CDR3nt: TGTGCCAGCAGCTTAGGAGTCGGGCAAGAGACCCAGTACTTC

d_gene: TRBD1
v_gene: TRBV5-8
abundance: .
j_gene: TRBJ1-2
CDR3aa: CASSPLGQGHYGYTF
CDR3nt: TGTGCCAGCAGCCCACTTGGACAGGGGCACTATGGCTACACCTTC

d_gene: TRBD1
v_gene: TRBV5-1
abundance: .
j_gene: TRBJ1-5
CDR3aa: CASSLLPGQDNQPQHF
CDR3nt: TGCGCCAGCAGCCTCCTGCCGGGACAGGACAATCAGCCCCAGCATTTT

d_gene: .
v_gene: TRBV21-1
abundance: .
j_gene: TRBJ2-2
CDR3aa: CASSKGDSLNTGELFF
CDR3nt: TGTGCCAGCAGCAAAGGGGACTCTTTGAACACCGGGGAGCTGTTTTTT

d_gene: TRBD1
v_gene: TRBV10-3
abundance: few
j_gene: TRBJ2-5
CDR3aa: CAISPGTGEETQYF
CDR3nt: TGTGCCATCAGCCCCGGGACAGGGGAAGAGACCCAGTACTTC

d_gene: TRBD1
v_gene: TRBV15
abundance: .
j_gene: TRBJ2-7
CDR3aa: CATSRTTGGAYEQYF
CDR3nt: TGTGCCACCAGCAGAACGACAGGGGGGGCTTACGAGCAGTACTTC

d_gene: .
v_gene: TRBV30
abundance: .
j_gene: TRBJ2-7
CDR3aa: CAWSGVTNSYEQYF
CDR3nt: TGTGCCTGGAGTGGGGTGACAAATTCCTACGAGCAGTACTTC

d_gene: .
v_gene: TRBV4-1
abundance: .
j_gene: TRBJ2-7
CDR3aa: CASSLPGETYEQYF
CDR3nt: TGCGCCAGCAGCCTGCCCGGGGAGACCTACGAGCAGTACTTC

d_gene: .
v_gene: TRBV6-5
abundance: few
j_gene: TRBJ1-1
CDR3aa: CASSGFGTEAFF
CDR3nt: TGTGCCAGCTCGGGGTTTGGCACTGAAGCTTTCTTT

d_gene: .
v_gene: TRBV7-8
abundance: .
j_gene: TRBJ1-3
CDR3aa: CASSLALGRSGNTIYF
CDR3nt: TGTGCCAGCAGCTTAGCGCTGGGCCGCTCTGGAAACACCATATATTTT

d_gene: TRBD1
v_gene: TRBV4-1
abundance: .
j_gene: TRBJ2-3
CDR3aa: CASSLRQGPENTQYF
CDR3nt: TGCGCCAGCAGCTTAAGACAGGGGCCAGAGAATACGCAGTATTTT

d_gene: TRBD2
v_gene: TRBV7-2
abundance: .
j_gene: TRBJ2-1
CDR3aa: CASSLASGLTSYNEQFF
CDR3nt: TGTGCCAGCAGCTTAGCTAGCGGGCTTACTTCCTACAATGAGCAGTTCTTC

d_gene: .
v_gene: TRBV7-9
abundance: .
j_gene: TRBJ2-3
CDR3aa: CASSRRDTQYF
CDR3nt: TGTGCCAGCAGCCGCAGGGATACGCAGTATTTT

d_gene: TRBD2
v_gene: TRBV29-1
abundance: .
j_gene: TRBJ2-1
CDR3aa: CSVEVAGARWNEQFF
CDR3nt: TGCAGCGTTGAAGTAGCGGGAGCTAGGTGGAATGAGCAGTTCTTC

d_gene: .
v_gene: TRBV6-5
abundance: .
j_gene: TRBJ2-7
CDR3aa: CASRGVYEQYF
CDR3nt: TGTGCCAGCAGGGGAGTCTACGAGCAGTACTTC

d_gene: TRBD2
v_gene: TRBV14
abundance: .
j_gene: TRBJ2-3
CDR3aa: CASSQGRGTADTQYF
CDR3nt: TGTGCCAGCAGCCAAGGGCGGGGGACGGCAGATACGCAGTATTTT

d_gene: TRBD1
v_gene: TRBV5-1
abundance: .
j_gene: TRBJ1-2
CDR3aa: CASSLDGTGGKDGYTF
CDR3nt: TGCGCCAGCAGCTTGGATGGGACAGGTGGCAAGGATGGCTACACCTTC

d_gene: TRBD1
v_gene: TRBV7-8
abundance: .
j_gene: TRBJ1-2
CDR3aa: CASSWFRQGRSGYGYTF
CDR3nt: TGTGCCAGCAGCTGGTTTCGACAGGGGAGGTCGGGCTATGGCTACACCTTC

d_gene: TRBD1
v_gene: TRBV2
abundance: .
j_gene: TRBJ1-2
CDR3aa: CASSEETGNPGSYGYTF
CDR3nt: TGTGCCAGCAGTGAAGAGACAGGGAACCCGGGCTCCTATGGCTACACCTTC

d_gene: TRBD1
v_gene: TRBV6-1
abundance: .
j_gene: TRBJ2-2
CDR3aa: CASSVRDRGLTGELFF
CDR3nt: TGTGCCAGCAGTGTGCGGGACAGGGGGCTCACCGGGGAGCTGTTTTTT

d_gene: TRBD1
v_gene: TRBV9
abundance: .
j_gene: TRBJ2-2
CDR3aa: CASSVTGVVGGELFF
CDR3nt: TGTGCCAGCAGCGTGACAGGGGTAGTTGGCGGGGAGCTGTTTTTT

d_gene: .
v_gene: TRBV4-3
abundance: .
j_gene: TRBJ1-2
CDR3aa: CASSQVAAGNYGYTF
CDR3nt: TGCGCCAGCAGCCAAGTAGCCGCAGGGAACTATGGCTACACCTTC

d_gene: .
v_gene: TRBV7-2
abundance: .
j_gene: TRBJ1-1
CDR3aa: CASSLAPRNTEAFF
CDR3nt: TGTGCCAGCAGCTTAGCACCCAGGAACACTGAAGCTTTCTTT

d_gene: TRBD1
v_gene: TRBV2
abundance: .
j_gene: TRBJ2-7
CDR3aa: CASSERVGTGLRIDEQYF
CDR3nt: TGTGCCAGCAGTGAAAGGGTGGGGACAGGCTTGAGGATTGACGAGCAGTACTTC

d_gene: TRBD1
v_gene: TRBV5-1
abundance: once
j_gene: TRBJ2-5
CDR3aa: CASSDRQGPQETQYF
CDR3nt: TGCGCCAGCAGTGACCGACAGGGACCGCAAGAGACCCAGTACTTC

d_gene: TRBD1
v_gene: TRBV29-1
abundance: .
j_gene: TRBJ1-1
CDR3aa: CSVEDRGRRNTEAFF
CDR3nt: TGCAGCGTTGAAGACAGGGGGCGGAGGAACACTGAAGCTTTCTTT

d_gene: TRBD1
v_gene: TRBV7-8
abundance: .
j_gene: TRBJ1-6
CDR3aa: CASSSRDRGESPLHF
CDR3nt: TGTGCCAGCAGCTCCCGGGACAGGGGTGAATCACCCCTCCACTTT

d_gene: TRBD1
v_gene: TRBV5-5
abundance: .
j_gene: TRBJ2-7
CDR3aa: CASSLGQGAYEQYF
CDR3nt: TGTGCCAGCAGCTTGGGACAGGGGGCCTACGAGCAGTACTTC

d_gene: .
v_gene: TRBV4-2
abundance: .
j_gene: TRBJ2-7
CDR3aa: CASSHSSYEQYF
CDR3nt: TGTGCCAGCAGCCACAGTTCCTACGAGCAGTACTTC

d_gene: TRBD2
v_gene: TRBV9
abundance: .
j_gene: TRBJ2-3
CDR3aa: CASSETSGRTDTQYF
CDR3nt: TGTGCCAGCAGCGAGACTAGCGGCCGCACAGATACGCAGTATTTT

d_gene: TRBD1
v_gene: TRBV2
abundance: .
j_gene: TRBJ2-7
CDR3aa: CASRQGAQREQYF
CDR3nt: TGTGCCAGCAGACAGGGGGCGCAGAGAGAGCAGTACTTC

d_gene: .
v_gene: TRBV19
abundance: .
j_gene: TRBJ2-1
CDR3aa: CASIGIGSHEQFF
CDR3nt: TGTGCCAGTATCGGTATCGGGAGTCACGAGCAGTTCTTC

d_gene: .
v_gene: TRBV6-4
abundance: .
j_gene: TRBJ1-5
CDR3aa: CASSDIPIDQPQHF
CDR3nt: TGTGCCAGCAGTGACATCCCAATTGATCAGCCCCAGCATTTT

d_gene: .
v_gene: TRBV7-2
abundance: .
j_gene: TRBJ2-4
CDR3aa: CASSGGAAKNIQYF
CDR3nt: TGTGCCAGCAGCGGGGGGGCGGCCAAAAACATTCAGTACTTC

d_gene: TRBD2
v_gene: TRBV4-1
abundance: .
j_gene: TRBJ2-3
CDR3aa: CASSQLAGLTDTQYF
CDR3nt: TGCGCCAGCAGCCAACTAGCGGGGTTGACAGATACGCAGTATTTT

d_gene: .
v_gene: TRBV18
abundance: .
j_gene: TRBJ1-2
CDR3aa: CASSPELRTGYTF
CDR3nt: TGTGCCAGCTCACCCGAGTTGAGAACTGGCTACACCTTC

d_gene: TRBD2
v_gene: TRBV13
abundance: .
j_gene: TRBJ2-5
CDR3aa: CASTPRFGASGTGEQYF
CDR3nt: TGTGCCAGCACTCCAAGGTTTGGGGCTAGCGGGACGGGGGAGCAGTACTTC

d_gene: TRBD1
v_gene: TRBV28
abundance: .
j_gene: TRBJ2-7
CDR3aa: CASRNRQGLGEQYF
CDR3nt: TGTGCCAGCAGGAATCGACAGGGTCTGGGCGAGCAGTACTTC

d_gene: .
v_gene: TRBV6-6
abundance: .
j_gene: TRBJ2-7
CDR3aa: CASVPGGGHEQYF
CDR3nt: TGTGCCAGCGTTCCAGGGGGAGGCCACGAGCAGTACTTC

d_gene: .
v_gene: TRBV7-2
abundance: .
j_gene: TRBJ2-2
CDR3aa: CASSLGLVGSGELFF
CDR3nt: TGTGCCAGCAGCTTAGGACTAGTCGGGAGCGGGGAGCTGTTTTTT

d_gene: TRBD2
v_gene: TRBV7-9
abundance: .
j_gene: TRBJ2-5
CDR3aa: CSSSPGLAGLDAQYF
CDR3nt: TGTTCCAGCAGCCCTGGACTAGCGGGATTGGATGCCCAGTACTTC

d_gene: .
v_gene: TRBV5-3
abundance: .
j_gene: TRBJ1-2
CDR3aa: CARSSLCRGYGYTF
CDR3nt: TGTGCCAGAAGCTCACTCTGCAGGGGCTATGGCTACACCTTC

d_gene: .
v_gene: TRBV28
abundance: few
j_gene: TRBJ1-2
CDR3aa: CASSRPTGGGAMNYGYTF
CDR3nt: TGTGCCAGCAGCCGGCCCACAGGTGGAGGGGCGATGAACTATGGCTACACCTTC

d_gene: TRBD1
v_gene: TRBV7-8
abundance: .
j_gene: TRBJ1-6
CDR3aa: CASSFLPGQHNSPLHF
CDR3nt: TGTGCCAGCAGCTTCCTGCCGGGACAGCATAATTCACCCCTCCACTTT

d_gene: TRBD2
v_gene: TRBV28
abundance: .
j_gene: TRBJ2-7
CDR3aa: CASSFLGGGQYF
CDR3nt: TGTGCCAGCAGTTTCCTGGGGGGGGGACAGTACTTC

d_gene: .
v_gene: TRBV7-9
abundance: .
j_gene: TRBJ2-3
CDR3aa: CASSLELRTDTQYF
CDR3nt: TGTGCCAGCAGCTTAGAGCTCCGCACAGATACGCAGTATTTT

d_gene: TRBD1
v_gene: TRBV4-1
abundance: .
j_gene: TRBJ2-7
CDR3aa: CASSLRTGFYEQYF
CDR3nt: TGCGCCAGCAGCCTCCGGACAGGGTTTTACGAGCAGTACTTC

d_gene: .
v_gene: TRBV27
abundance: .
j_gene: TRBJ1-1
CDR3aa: CASSLAGADGTFF
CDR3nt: TGTGCCAGCAGTTTAGCTGGGGCCGATGGAACTTTCTTT

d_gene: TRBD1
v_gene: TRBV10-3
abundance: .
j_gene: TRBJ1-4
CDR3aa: CAISEIGQGGEKLFF
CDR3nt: TGTGCCATCAGTGAGATCGGACAGGGAGGTGAAAAACTGTTTTTT

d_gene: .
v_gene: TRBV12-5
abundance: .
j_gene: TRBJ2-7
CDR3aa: CASGLGSAVF
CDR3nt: TGTGCTAGTGGTTTAGGATCTGCGGTCTTC